Below are 22 T cell receptor beta chains sequenced from a single sample in a study of T-cell reconstitution after alpha-beta-depleted transplantation in children. Unique molecular identifiers were used in preparing the TCRbeta library. TCRdb re-called the PCR reads with MiXCR, one entry per CDR3 protein. The data contain hundreds of thousands of distinct CDR3 sequences, 15% to 20% of them singletons. Sequenced material: PBMCs, mostly from graft donor cells, taken 360 days after TCRalphabeta/CD19-depleted stem cell transplant. These receptors originate from a male patient under 18 who had a stem cell transplant for acute lymphoblastic leukemia, so the T cells may come from the graft donor.

There are many counts of this clonotype. The gene calls are TRBV5-1 and TRBJ2-2; D is undetermined. The germline V gene encodes CDR1 SGHRS and CDR2 YFSETQ. CDR3 length equals 13 residues. V lost 7 bases, J lost 7 bases, and 14 bases lay in between. CDR3 nucleotide sequence: TGCGCCAGCCGTGGGGATGATGACGGGGAGCTGTTTTTT. It translates to CASRGDDDGELFF. The full variable domain, in which reference TRBV5-1 and TRBJ2-2 provide the parts outside the CDR3, is KAGVTQTPRYLIKTRGQQVTLSCSPISGHRSVSWYQQTPGQGLQFLFEYFSETQRNKGNFPGRFSGRQFSNSRSEMNVSTLELGDSALYLCASRGDDDGELFFGEGSRLTVL.

DNA of the CDR3: TGTGCCAGCAGCCGTAGCGGGATTCACTCCTACGAGCAGTACTTC. It encodes CASSRSGIHSYEQYF. V usage is TRBV6-1 and J usage is TRBJ2-7; 8 nucleotides agree with TRBD2. The germline gives CDR1 MNHNS, CDR2 SASEGT. Unmatched junction bases numbered 7, after V lost 6 bases and J lost 0 bases. This CDR3 is built from 15 residues.

In this sample, this clonotype turned up a few times. The DNA is omitted, as the CDR3 cannot be located on it reliably, and the CDR3 follows TCRdb's listing. The CDR3 sequence is CASSSSAGTGELFF. This chain uses TRBV12-3 or TRBV12-4 with TRBJ2-2. The CDR3 region is 14 residues in length, termini included.

The chain joins TRBV20-1 to TRBJ2-2, with 7 bases lining up with TRBD2. The germline V gene has CDR1 DFQATT and CDR2 SNEGSKA (reference sequence). Trimming cost V 2 bases and J 0 bases; bases outside gene matches: 3. The CDR3 totals 15 residues. This chain's CDR3 is CSARIAGANTGELFF. CDR3 DNA sequence: TGCAGTGCTAGAATCGCGGGAGCGAACACCGGGGAGCTGTTTTTT.

This chain links TRBV5-1 with TRBJ2-7, with TRBD2 as a possible D gene (5 bases). This CDR3 region has 13 residues. Germline values: CDR1 SGHRS, CDR2 YFSETQ. V shed 5 bases and J shed 2 bases, with 11 bases lying between them. CDR3 protein: CASRRAGPYEQYF. The CDR3 region has the DNA TGCGCCAGCAGAAGGGCGGGCCCCTACGAGCAGTACTTC.

This clonotype was found a few times. The genes are TRBV2 and TRBJ2-1, with a tentative D call TRBD1 (6 bases). Germline CDR1 reads SNHLY; CDR2 reads FYNNEI. CDR3 size: 13 residues. The germline V and J ends were trimmed by 11 bases and 8 bases, with 19 bases remaining between them. CDR3 region: CAAPSQGFHEQFF. As DNA, the CDR3 is TGTGCCGCCCCTTCCCAGGGGTTCCATGAGCAGTTCTTC.

Many counts were recorded for this clonotype. This chain connects TRBV20-1 to TRBJ1-5, with 7 bases identical to TRBD1. The germline V gene has CDR1 DFQATT and CDR2 SNEGSKA (reference sequence). This CDR3 is 15 amino acids long. V shed 5 bases, J shed 3 bases, and the junction held 10 bases outside the gene matches. The CDR3 here is CSAGGWTGDNQPQHF. In nucleotides, the CDR3 is TGCAGTGCTGGGGGATGGACAGGCGACAATCAGCCCCAGCATTTT.

This chain joins TRBV7-9 and TRBJ1-1; D is ambiguous. The germline CDR1 and CDR2 sequences are SEHNR and FQNEAQ (reference sequence). V lost 0 bases and J lost 0, with 5 bases in between. The CDR3 extends over 14 amino acids. CDR3 in DNA: TGTGCCAGCAGCTTAGCAGCATTGAACACTGAAGCTTTCTTT. Translating gives CASSLAALNTEAFF.

The table lists this clonotype with a few counts. The gene calls are TRBV29-1 and TRBJ2-1, with 9 bases aligning to TRBD2. CDR1 SQVTM and CDR2 ANQGSEA come from the germline V gene. Trimming at V came to 4 bases and at J to 1 base, leaving 8 bases not matched to a gene. The CDR3 runs to 16 residues. The CDR3 reads CSVGGLAGPSYNEQFF. Here the CDR3 DNA reads TGCAGCGTTGGGGGGCTAGCGGGACCTTCCTACAATGAGCAGTTCTTC.

This chain links TRBV7-3 with TRBJ2-3; D may match TRBD1 or TRBD2 (6 bases each). The V and J ends lost 3 bases and 1 base respectively, with 11 bases between them. This CDR3 region has 15 residues. Per germline, CDR1 SGHTA and CDR2 FQGTGA. Here the CDR3 DNA reads TGTGCCAGCAGCTTTGGGGGCGGGGGCACAGATACGCAGTATTTT. Protein: CASSFGGGGTDTQYF.

This clonotype has just a few counts. The chain is built from TRBV20-1 and TRBJ1-1; 8 nucleotides agree with TRBD1. The CDR3 sequence is 13 residues long. The ends lost 6 bases at V and 2 bases at J; junction bases unmatched: 5. Per germline, CDR1 DFQATT and CDR2 SNEGSKA (reference sequence). The CDR3 loop reads CSAGQGGNTEAFF. The CDR3 bases are TGCAGTGCCGGACAGGGAGGTAACACTGAAGCTTTCTTT.

This clonotype was seen repeatedly, ten times or more. The chain links TRBV6-5 to TRBJ2-2; D possibly uses TRBD1 or TRBD2 (5 bases each). The CDR3 sequence is 13 residues long. The germline V gene encodes CDR1 MNHEY and CDR2 SVGAGI. Trimming left V 8 bases short and J 5 bases short, with 12 bases between. The CDR3 region is CASGGDTTGELFF. CDR3 in DNA: TGTGCCAGCGGGGGAGACACTACCGGGGAGCTGTTTTTT.

This clonotype has a handful of counts. V and J are TRBV4-1 and TRBJ2-5; no clear D gene. Trimming took 4 bases from V and 0 from J, leaving 15 bases between them. CDR1 and CDR2 (germline): MGHRA, YSYEKL. The CDR3 spans 16 residues. CDR3 coding DNA: TGCGCCAGCAGCCCAGTAGGTCTGAGGAACCAAGAGACCCAGTACTTC. It specifies CASSPVGLRNQETQYF.

The chain is built from TRBV12-3 or TRBV12-4 and TRBJ1-2; no reliable D call. V was cut by 1 base and J by 3 bases, with 9 bases left in between. This CDR3 comprises 14 residues. The CDR3 region has the DNA TGTGCCAGCAGTTTAGTACGGAAACACTATGGCTACACCTTC. It translates to CASSLVRKHYGYTF.

The chain recombines TRBV9 with TRBJ2-7; 8 bases match TRBD2. This CDR3 region has 18 residues. Germline loops: CDR1 SGDLS, CDR2 YYNGEE. The V segment lost 5 bases and the J segment 6 bases; nucleotides outside the gene matches: 22. The CDR3 is CASSAKKDGRAQSTEQYF. In nucleotides, the CDR3 is TGTGCCAGCAGTGCCAAGAAGGACGGGAGGGCCCAATCGACCGAGCAGTACTTC.

The rearrangement links TRBV6-4 to TRBJ2-3; 8 nucleotides line up with TRBD2. Germline V gene lookup returns CDR1 MRHNA and CDR2 SNTAGT. The CDR3 runs 16 residues. Unmatched junction bases numbered 7, after V lost 4 bases and J lost 1 base. CDR3 nucleotide sequence: TGTGCCAGCAGTGCCCAACTAGCGGAACGCACAGATACGCAGTATTTT. It yields the protein CASSAQLAERTDTQYF.

This clonotype was counted a few times. The chain links TRBV12-3 or TRBV12-4 to TRBJ2-1; 8 bases match TRBD2. This CDR3 is built from 17 residues. Trimming cost V 6 bases and J 7 bases; bases outside gene matches: 17. The CDR3 DNA sequence: TGTGCCAGCAGCACTGCCCCCGGGACTAGTAGACAGAATGAGCAGTTCTTC. It codes for CASSTAPGTSRQNEQFF.

CDR3 nucleotide sequence: TGTGCCAGCAGCTTAATCCTAGCGGGAGTAGAAAACACCGGGGAGCTGTTTTTT. Translated: CASSLILAGVENTGELFF. The rearrangement links TRBV7-3 to TRBJ2-2; 10 bases match TRBD2. J lost 2 bases, V lost 1 base, and 7 bases had no gene match. The CDR3 consists of 18 residues. In germline, CDR1 is SGHTA, CDR2 FQGTGA. The full variable domain, in which reference TRBV7-3 and TRBJ2-2 provide the parts outside the CDR3, is GAGVSQTPSNKVTEKGKYVELRCDPISGHTALYWYRQSLGQGPEFLIYFQGTGAADDSGLPNDRFFAVRPEGSVSTLKIQRTERGDSAVYLCASSLILAGVENTGELFFGEGSRLTVL.

This clonotype has a handful of counts. V usage is TRBV5-1 and J usage is TRBJ2-5; weak D call: TRBD2 (6 bases). The CDR3 is made up of 14 amino acids. Per germline, CDR1 SGHRS and CDR2 YFSETQ. Trimming removed 1 base at V and 1 base at J, with 8 bases between. Here the CDR3 reads CASSLRDFQETQYF. The DNA of the CDR3 is TGCGCCAGCAGCTTGAGGGACTTCCAAGAGACCCAGTACTTC.

Only a few counts were recorded for this clonotype. V and J are TRBV7-9 and TRBJ2-2; possible D gene TRBD2, 6 bases. The germline V and J ends were trimmed by 1 base and 5 bases, with 17 bases remaining between them. The CDR3 runs to 17 residues. Germline CDR1 SEHNR, CDR2 FQNEAQ (reference sequence). The CDR3 is CASSLDLARAGTGELFF. CDR3 bases: TGTGCCAGCAGCTTAGACCTGGCCAGGGCGGGAACCGGGGAGCTGTTTTTT.

This clonotype has at least ten counts. J is TRBJ2-7 and V is TRBV4-1; TRBD2 aligns across 11 bases. The CDR3 is 16 residues long. CDR1 is MGHRA, CDR2 YSYEKL, per germline. After removal of 3 bases from V and 0 bases from J, the junction contained 4 bases not matched to a gene. This chain's CDR3 is CASSQPGTSGSYEQYF. Written as DNA, the CDR3 is TGCGCCAGCAGCCAGCCTGGGACTAGCGGCTCCTACGAGCAGTACTTC.

This clonotype appeared many times. The chain has TRBV4-2 and TRBJ2-1; 8 bases map to TRBD2. Germline CDR1 is LGHNA and CDR2 is YNFKEQ. The V gene end was trimmed by 1 base and the J gene end by 7 bases; junction bases not matched to a gene: 9. CDR3 size: 16 residues. The CDR3 sequence is CASSQVDSGAVNEQFF. CDR3 sequence (DNA): TGTGCCAGCAGCCAAGTTGATAGCGGGGCTGTTAATGAGCAGTTCTTC.